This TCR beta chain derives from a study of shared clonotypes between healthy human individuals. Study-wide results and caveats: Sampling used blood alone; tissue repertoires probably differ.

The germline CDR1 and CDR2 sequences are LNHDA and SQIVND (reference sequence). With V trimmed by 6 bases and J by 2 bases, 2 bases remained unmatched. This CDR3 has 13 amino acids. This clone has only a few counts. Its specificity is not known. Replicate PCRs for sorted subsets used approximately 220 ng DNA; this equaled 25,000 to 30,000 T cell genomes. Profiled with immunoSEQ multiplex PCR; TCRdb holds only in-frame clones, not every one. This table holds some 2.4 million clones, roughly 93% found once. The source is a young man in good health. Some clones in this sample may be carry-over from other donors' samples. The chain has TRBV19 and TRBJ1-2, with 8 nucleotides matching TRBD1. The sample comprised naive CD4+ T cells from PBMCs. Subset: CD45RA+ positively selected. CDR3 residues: CASRDRENYGYTF. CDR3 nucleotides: TGTGCCAGTAGGGACAGGGAGAACTATGGCTACACCTTC.